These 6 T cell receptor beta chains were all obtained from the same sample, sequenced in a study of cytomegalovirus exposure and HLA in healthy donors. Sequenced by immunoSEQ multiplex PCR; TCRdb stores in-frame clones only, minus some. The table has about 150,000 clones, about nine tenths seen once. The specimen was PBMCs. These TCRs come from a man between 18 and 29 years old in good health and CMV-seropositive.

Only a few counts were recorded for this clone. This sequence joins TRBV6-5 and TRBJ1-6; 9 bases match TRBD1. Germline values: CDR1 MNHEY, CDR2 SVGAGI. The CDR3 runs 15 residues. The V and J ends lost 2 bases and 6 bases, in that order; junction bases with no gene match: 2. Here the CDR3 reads CASSYGTGRNSPLHF. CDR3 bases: TGTGCCAGCAGTTACGGGACAGGGCGTAATTCACCCCTCCACTTT.

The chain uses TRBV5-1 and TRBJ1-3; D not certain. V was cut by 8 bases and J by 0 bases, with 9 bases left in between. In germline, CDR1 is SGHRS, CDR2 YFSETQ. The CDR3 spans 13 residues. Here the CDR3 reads CASSESSGNTIYF. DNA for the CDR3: TGCGCCAGTTCGGAGAGCTCTGGAAACACCATATATTTT.

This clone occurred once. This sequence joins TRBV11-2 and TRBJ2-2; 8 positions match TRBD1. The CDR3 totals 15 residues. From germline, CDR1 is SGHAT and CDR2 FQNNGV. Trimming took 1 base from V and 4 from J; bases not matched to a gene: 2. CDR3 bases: TGTGCCAGCAGCTTAGTCAGGGGGCTCACCGGGGAGCTGTTTTTT. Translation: CASSLVRGLTGELFF.

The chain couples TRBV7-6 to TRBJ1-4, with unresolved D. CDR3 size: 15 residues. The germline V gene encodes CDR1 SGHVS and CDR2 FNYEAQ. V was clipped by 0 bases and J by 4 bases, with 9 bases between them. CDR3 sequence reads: CASSLAPGNNEKLFF. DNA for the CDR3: TGTGCCAGCAGCTTAGCCCCAGGCAATAATGAAAAACTGTTTTTT.

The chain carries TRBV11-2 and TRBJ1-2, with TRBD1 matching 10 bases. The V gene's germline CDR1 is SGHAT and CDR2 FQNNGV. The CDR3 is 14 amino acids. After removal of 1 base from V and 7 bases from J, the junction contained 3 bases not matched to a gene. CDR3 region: CASSLVRDRGGYTF. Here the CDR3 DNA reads TGTGCCAGCAGCTTAGTGCGGGACAGGGGTGGCTACACCTTC.

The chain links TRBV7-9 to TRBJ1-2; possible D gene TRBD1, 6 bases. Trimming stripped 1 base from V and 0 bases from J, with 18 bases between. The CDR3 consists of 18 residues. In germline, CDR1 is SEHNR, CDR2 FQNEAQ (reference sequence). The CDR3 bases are TGTGCCAGCAGCTTAGAGCCTATTCCGGCAGGGGCTAACTATGGCTACACCTTC. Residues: CASSLEPIPAGANYGYTF.